This T cell receptor (beta chain) was retrieved from a study of blood T cells in healthy people across ages. In terms of origin and age, donors were healthy Caucasian individuals from Russia aged roughly 6 to 100. Comment on this clonotype: Antigen specificity is unknown.

Study results and limitations: Without sorted subsets, naive and antigen-experienced compartments could not be conclusively compared.

Trimming stripped 0 bases from V and 4 bases from J, with 12 bases between. This CDR3 comprises 15 residues. CDR1 is DFQATT and CDR2 is SNEGSKA in the germline V gene (reference sequence). With a J-beta primer mix and a sample-barcoded 5' primer, a second PCR ran about 7 to 11 cycles. TCRdb reanalysed the 5' RACE reads using MiXCR and keeps one entry per CDR3 protein. Altogether about 1,600,000 distinct CDR3 sequences are present, 42% being singletons, with the ten largest covering roughly 8.2%. The clonotype was recovered from a woman between 18 and 29 years old in good health. J is TRBJ2-2 and V is TRBV20-1; D is uncertain. The specimen was blood. CDR3 coding DNA: TGCAGTGCTAGAGATGGTAGCTTACGCACCGGGGAGCTGTTTTTT. This codes for CSARDGSLRTGELFF.